The next 12 T cell receptor beta chains were all read from a single sample in a study of early stage breast cancer tumors. Generated by immunoSEQ multiplex PCR, the TCRdb table keeps only in-frame clones and is missing some. The repertoire holds approximately 11,000 clones, with around 75% as singletons. The sample was breast tumor tissue. Receptors originate from a person aged 70 to 80 with breast cancer.

The genes are TRBV30 and TRBJ1-2; a weak D match, TRBD1 (6 bases). Germline V lookup: CDR1 GTSNPN, CDR2 SVGIG (reference sequence). The CDR3 extends over 12 amino acids. The V gene lost 3 bases and the J gene lost 7 bases, with 12 bases spanning the gap. The CDR3 DNA is TGTGCCTGGAGCCCACAGGGTGCTGGCTACACCTTC. This gives the protein CAWSPQGAGYTF.

The chain uses TRBV2 and TRBJ1-6; 7 bases are a match to TRBD1. CDR1 and CDR2 (germline): SNHLY, FYNNEI. V lost 8 bases, J lost 7 bases, and 5 bases stayed unmatched. The CDR3 loop spans 13 amino acids. This CDR3 is CASDQTGNSPLHF. CDR3 DNA: TGTGCCAGCGATCAGACAGGGAATTCACCCCTCCACTTT.

The chain combines TRBV7-2 with TRBJ2-3; 7 bases agree with TRBD2. Germline V lookup: CDR1 SGHTA, CDR2 FQGNSA. V lost 5 bases and J lost 2; bases outside the gene matches: 4. This CDR3 contains 14 residues. This CDR3 is CASSLGLPTDTQYF. CDR3 DNA: TGTGCCAGCAGCCTGGGACTACCCACAGATACGCAGTATTTT. Full variable domain (outside the CDR3, taken from reference TRBV7-2 and TRBJ2-3): GAGVSQSPSNKVTEKGKDVELRCDPISGHTALYWYRQSLGQGLEFLIYFQGNSAPDKSGLPSDRFSAERTGGSVSTLTIQRTQQEDSAVYLCASSLGLPTDTQYFGPGTRLTVL.

The chain has TRBV5-1 and TRBJ1-1, with 9 bases lining up with TRBD1. Germline V lookup: CDR1 SGHRS, CDR2 YFSETQ. The CDR3 consists of 17 residues. Unmatched junction bases numbered 12, after V lost 2 bases and J lost 4 bases. In DNA form, the CDR3 reads TGCGCCAGCAGCTTCCGGGACAGGGTTTCACTCGGCACTGAAGCTTTCTTT. Amino acid sequence: CASSFRDRVSLGTEAFF.

The V call is TRBV5-4, the J call TRBJ2-2; 10 bases are a match to TRBD1. CDR1 and CDR2 from the germline V gene are SGHNT and YYREEE (reference sequence). The CDR3 length is 15 residues. The ends lost 5 bases at V and 1 base at J; junction bases unmatched: 2. CDR3 in amino acids: CASRRDRGNTGELFF. The CDR3, as DNA: TGTGCCAGCAGACGGGACAGGGGGAACACCGGGGAGCTGTTTTTT.

The sample holds a few counts of this clone. V and J are TRBV4-3 and TRBJ2-2; D unclear. Per the germline V gene, CDR1 is LGHNA and CDR2 is YSLEER. V lost 2 bases and J 2 bases, leaving 15 bases between the germline ends. CDR3 size: 17 residues. CDR3 in amino acids: CASSQYWRDTNTGELFF. Written as DNA, the CDR3 is TGCGCCAGCAGCCAATATTGGCGAGACACTAACACCGGGGAGCTGTTTTTT.

The chain joins TRBV5-1 to TRBJ1-6, with 7 bases that match TRBD1. CDR1 and CDR2 from the germline V gene are SGHRS and YFSETQ. The CDR3 consists of 18 residues. After removal of 1 base from V and 4 bases from J, the junction contained 11 bases not matched to a gene. The CDR3 nucleotides read TGCGCCAGCAGCTTGCTTTCTCGGGACAGCTTTTATAATTCACCCCTCCACTTT. This gives the protein CASSLLSRDSFYNSPLHF.

This clone was seen more than once but under ten times. The chain recombines TRBV10-2 with TRBJ1-2; D may be TRBD1 (6 bases). Germline loops: CDR1 WSHSY, CDR2 SAAADI. The V end was cut by 10 bases, the J end by 8 bases, with 14 bases between. CDR3 length equals 11 residues. Here the CDR3 reads CATHRQEGYTF. CDR3 sequence (DNA): TGCGCCACCCATAGACAGGAAGGCTACACCTTC.

This chain connects TRBV6-5 to TRBJ1-2; 9 bases are shared with TRBD1. V lost 2 bases, J lost 2 bases, and 3 bases stayed unmatched. The CDR3 is made up of 15 amino acids. Germline V gene sequence: CDR1 MNHEY, CDR2 SVGAGI. CDR3 nucleotide sequence: TGTGCCAGCAGTTACGCGGGACAGGGCAACTATGGCTACACCTTC. Translated, it gives CASSYAGQGNYGYTF.

This chain connects TRBV18 to TRBJ2-3; TRBD1 matches 10 bases. Germline CDR1 KGHSH, CDR2 LQKENI. This CDR3 has 18 residues. J gave up 5 bases and V 3 bases, and 14 bases lay outside the gene matches. The CDR3 DNA sequence: TGTGCCAGCTCACCGATGCAGCCGGGACAGGGGATTAGAGATACGCAGTATTTT. Its translation: CASSPMQPGQGIRDTQYF.

The genes are TRBV25-1 and TRBJ1-4; 9 bases are shared with TRBD1. The CDR3 consists of 15 residues. Germline V CDR1 and CDR2: MGHDK, SYGVNS. V lost 3 bases to trimming and J lost 8 bases; unmatched junction nucleotides: 7. The CDR3 spells CASSESTGGGEKLFF. The DNA for the CDR3 is TGTGCCAGCAGTGAGTCGACAGGGGGAGGAGAAAAACTGTTTTTT.

The CDR3 loop reads CASSPLPVLAVSTDTQYF. The CDR3 nucleotides are TGTGCCAGCAGCCCCCTTCCTGTGCTAGCGGTTAGCACAGATACGCAGTATTTT. The J gene is TRBJ2-3, the V gene TRBV7-9, with 7 bases that match TRBD2. The CDR3 is 18 residues long. Germline CDR1 SEHNR, CDR2 FQNEAQ (reference sequence). V was pared by 5 bases and J by 0 bases, with 14 bases of the junction left unmatched. Full variable domain (remainder filled in from reference TRBV7-9 and TRBJ2-3): DTGVSQNPRHKITKRGQNVTFRCDPISEHNRLYWYRQTLGQGPEFLTYFQNEAQLEKSRLLSDRFSAERPKGSFSTLEIQRTEQGDSAMYLCASSPLPVLAVSTDTQYFGPGTRLTVL.